Presented here are 2 T cell receptor beta chains from one specimen sequenced in a study of blood T cell repertoires in COVID-19. The method was immunoSEQ multiplex PCR; TCRdb's version includes in-frame clones alone and lacks a portion of them. The table records fewer than 300,000 clones, around 89% of them present only once. Material: peripheral blood. These receptors were obtained from a man aged 25-45 years with acute or convalescent COVID-19.

The genes are TRBV7-9 and TRBJ1-2; D unclear. The germline CDR1 and CDR2 sequences are SEHNR and FQNEAQ (reference sequence). The CDR3 length is 17 residues. Trimming took 5 bases from V and 3 from J, leaving 22 bases between them. The CDR3 bases are TGTGCCAGCAGCAAAAGTGGGCTACAGCCTTTTGACTATGGCTACACCTTC. It translates to CASSKSGLQPFDYGYTF. The full variable domain, completed using reference TRBV7-9 and TRBJ1-2, is DTGVSQNPRHKITKRGQNVTFRCDPISEHNRLYWYRQTLGQGPEFLTYFQNEAQLEKSRLLSDRFSAERPKGSFSTLEIQRTEQGDSAMYLCASSKSGLQPFDYGYTFGSGTRLTVV.

J is TRBJ2-5 and V is TRBV7-9, with 7 bases identical to TRBD1. Trimming at V came to 5 bases and at J to 0 bases, leaving 6 bases not matched to a gene. Looked up from germline, CDR1 is SEHNR and CDR2 is FQNEAQ (reference sequence). This CDR3 has 15 residues. CDR3 nucleotide sequence: TGTGCCAGCAGCCAAGGACAGGCCGACCAAGAGACCCAGTACTTC. Translating gives CASSQGQADQETQYF.